A single sample gave rise to the 30 T cell receptor beta chains below, sequenced in a study of shared clonotypes between healthy human individuals. Naive CD8 cells, CD45RO-negative and positively selected for CCR7, excluded terminally differentiated effector memory CD45RA+ cells. Profiled with immunoSEQ multiplex PCR; TCRdb holds only in-frame clones, not every one. The sample shows about 2.1 million clones, over 85% of them seen only once. Sequencing was done on a sample of naive CD8+ T cells from PBMCs. These receptors originate from a man aged 18-30 years in good health. Some clones in this sample may be carry-over from other donors' samples.

This chain links TRBV11-2 with TRBJ1-5; D is uncertain. This CDR3 is 13 amino acids long. Germline assignment: CDR1 SGHAT and CDR2 FQNNGV. Trimming took 2 bases from V and 2 from J, leaving 4 bases between them. CDR3 amino acids: CASSLYGNQPQHF. Written as DNA, the CDR3 is TGTGCCAGCAGCTTATATGGCAATCAGCCCCAGCATTTT.

This chain joins TRBV5-8 and TRBJ2-7, with 7 bases aligning to TRBD2. This CDR3 region has 17 residues. Trimming took 4 bases from V and 2 from J; bases not matched to a gene: 15. CDR1 and CDR2 from the germline V gene are SGHTS and YDEGEE. The CDR3 DNA follows: TGTGCCAGCAGCGATGGAGCGGGGAGAAAGCGCACCTACGAGCAGTACTTC. The encoded protein is CASSDGAGRKRTYEQYF.

V usage is TRBV19 and J usage is TRBJ2-7, with TRBD1 matching 8 bases. Germline trimming cut 5 bases from V and 3 bases from J; bases unmatched to any gene: 9. The CDR3 is 15 amino acids. Germline V gene lookup returns CDR1 LNHDA and CDR2 SQIVND (reference sequence). CDR3 loop: CASSSETGVNYEQYF. As DNA, the CDR3 is TGTGCCAGTAGTTCAGAGACAGGGGTGAACTACGAGCAGTACTTC.

V usage is TRBV15 and J usage is TRBJ1-5; the D is unclear. V was cut by 1 base and J by 8 bases, with 12 bases left in between. The germline gives CDR1 LNHNV, CDR2 YYDKDF (reference sequence). The CDR3 covers 14 residues. CDR3 residues: CATSRGGLLEPQHF. The CDR3 DNA reads as TGTGCCACCAGCAGAGGAGGGCTCTTGGAGCCCCAGCATTTT.

This clone was counted between two and nine times. This chain joins TRBV29-1 and TRBJ1-1, with D unclear. The germline V gene encodes CDR1 SQVTM and CDR2 ANQGSEA. Between the trimmed V and J ends, which lost 7 bases and 7 bases, there was a span of 7 bases. The CDR3 has 9 amino acids. The CDR3 is CSGGGEAFF. In DNA, the CDR3 is TGCAGCGGGGGTGGTGAAGCTTTCTTT.

The gene calls are TRBV5-6 and TRBJ2-7, with unresolved D. The CDR3 spans 17 residues. Trimming shortened V by 1 base and J by 1 base, and 18 bases separated the two germline ends. Germline CDR1 reads SGHDT; CDR2 reads YYEEEE. CDR3 amino acids: CASSLRWAPTRSYEQYF. The CDR3 bases are TGTGCCAGCAGCTTGCGATGGGCTCCAACGAGGTCCTACGAGCAGTACTTC.

The chain uses TRBV7-2 and TRBJ2-7; D is perhaps TRBD2 (6 bases). Germline V lookup: CDR1 SGHTA, CDR2 FQGNSA. This CDR3 has 14 amino acids. V dropped 5 bases and J dropped 3 bases, with 14 bases sitting between them. The CDR3 region is CASSPGLSSYEQYF. For the CDR3, the DNA is TGTGCCAGCAGCCCCGGACTATCGAGCTACGAGCAGTACTTC.

The J gene is TRBJ1-2, the V gene TRBV27; TRBD1 matches 9 bases. This CDR3 is 14 amino acids long. With V trimmed by 4 bases and J by 8 bases, 8 bases remained unmatched. Germline CDR1 and CDR2: MNHEY and SMNVEV (reference sequence). CDR3 loop: CASSSTGGGWGYTF. Written as DNA, the CDR3 is TGTGCCAGCAGTTCTACAGGGGGCGGGTGGGGCTACACCTTC.

The chain links TRBV5-5 to TRBJ2-1; TRBD1 agrees at 7 bases. Germline V gives CDR1 SGHKS, CDR2 YYEKEE (reference sequence). With 1 base clipped from V and 4 bases from J, the junction kept 5 bases outside the gene matches. The length of the CDR3 is 15 residues. CDR3 amino acids: CASSLWDSLYNEQFF. The CDR3 nucleotides are TGTGCCAGCAGCTTGTGGGACAGCCTTTACAATGAGCAGTTCTTC.

The V and J genes are TRBV27 and TRBJ2-2; 8 bases align to TRBD2. This CDR3 is built from 17 residues. V lost 10 bases and J lost 1; bases outside the gene matches: 14. Per the germline V gene, CDR1 is MNHEY and CDR2 is SMNVEV (reference sequence). CDR3 residues: CATVSRGGRENTGELFF. For the CDR3, the DNA is TGTGCCACCGTTTCCCGGGGGGGGCGGGAGAACACCGGGGAGCTGTTTTTT.

V and J are TRBV2 and TRBJ1-4; D unresolved. Germline CDR1 and CDR2: SNHLY and FYNNEI. Trimming took 6 bases from V and 6 from J, leaving 20 bases between them. This CDR3 contains 16 residues. CDR3 sequence: CASRASQFLLDEKLFF. The CDR3 DNA sequence: TGTGCCAGCAGGGCCTCACAGTTTTTACTAGATGAAAAACTGTTTTTT. Full variable domain (missing parts from reference TRBV2 and TRBJ1-4): EPEVTQTPSHQVTQMGQEVILRCVPISNHLYFYWYRQILGQKVEFLVSFYNNEISEKSEIFDDQFSVERPDGSNFTLKIRSTKLEDSAMYFCASRASQFLLDEKLFFGSGTQLSVL.

Worth noting for this clone: The same CDR3 is also encoded by other DNA sequences in this sample. This rearrangement joins TRBV7-9 to TRBJ2-6; D may be TRBD1 (6 bases). V dropped 5 bases and J dropped 4 bases, with 15 bases sitting between them. The CDR3 length is 16 residues. Germline CDR1 reads SEHNR; CDR2 reads FQNEAQ (reference sequence). The DNA for the CDR3 is TGTGCCAGCAGCGGCACAGGGAATTCGGGGGCCAACGTCCTGACTTTC. Amino acids: CASSGTGNSGANVLTF.

The chain has TRBV5-5 and TRBJ2-1, with D possibly matching TRBD1 (7 bases). V was trimmed by 0 bases and J by 8 bases, leaving 12 bases between them. This CDR3 is 14 amino acids long. Germline-derived CDR1 and CDR2 are SGHKS and YYEKEE (reference sequence). The CDR3 reads CASSLDPRGDEQFF. DNA of the CDR3: TGTGCCAGCAGCTTGGACCCCAGGGGGGATGAGCAGTTCTTC.

The chain couples TRBV27 to TRBJ1-2; the match to TRBD1 covers 9 bases. Germline trimming cut 3 bases from V and 7 bases from J; bases unmatched to any gene: 12. Germline CDR1 MNHEY, CDR2 SMNVEV (reference sequence). This CDR3 has 16 amino acids. As DNA, the CDR3 is TGTGCCAGCAGTTTTCTGGGACAGGGTAATGACGCTGGCTACACCTTC. Translating it yields CASSFLGQGNDAGYTF.

About this clone itself: Other DNA sequences in this sample translate to the same CDR3. This chain connects TRBV9 to TRBJ2-7, with D possibly called TRBD1 or TRBD2 (5 bases each). The CDR3 length is 13 residues. The V end lost 3 bases, the J end lost 2 bases, and 9 bases lay between the germline ends. Per the germline V gene, CDR1 is SGDLS and CDR2 is YYNGEE. Here the CDR3 DNA reads TGTGCCAGCAGCGGGCCGGGACCCTACGAGCAGTACTTC. Protein product: CASSGPGPYEQYF. Full variable domain (outside the CDR3, taken from reference TRBV9 and TRBJ2-7): DSGVTQTPKHLITATGQRVTLRCSPRSGDLSVYWYQQSLDQGLQFLIQYYNGEERAKGNILERFSAQQFPDLHSELNLSSLELGDSALYFCASSGPGPYEQYFGPGTRLTVT.

The V call is TRBV2, the J call TRBJ2-1; a possible D gene is TRBD1 (5 bases). Trimming pared 3 bases from V and 6 bases from J, leaving 15 bases between. The germline CDR1 and CDR2 sequences are SNHLY and FYNNEI. The CDR3 is 15 amino acids. CDR3 protein: CASSETATDSNEQFF. The CDR3 DNA sequence: TGTGCCAGCAGTGAGACAGCCACTGATTCCAATGAGCAGTTCTTC.

The chain uses TRBV7-9 and TRBJ1-1; D may be TRBD1 (5 bases). This CDR3 contains 15 residues. Trimming took off 5 bases at V and 4 bases at J, with 17 bases between the two ends. Germline-derived CDR1 and CDR2 are SEHNR and FQNEAQ (reference sequence). CDR3 region: CASSPPSGEGTEAFF. CDR3 DNA: TGTGCCAGCAGCCCCCCGTCGGGGGAGGGCACTGAAGCTTTCTTT.

In regard to this clone: Other DNA sequences in the sample encode the same CDR3. This chain joins TRBV6-5 and TRBJ2-7, with D possibly being TRBD1 (6 bases). Trimming took off 2 bases at V and 0 bases at J, with 8 bases between the two ends. Germline V gene sequence: CDR1 MNHEY, CDR2 SVGAGI. The CDR3 totals 14 residues. The CDR3 is CASSYRGTSYEQYF. The CDR3 coding sequence is TGTGCCAGCAGTTACAGGGGGACCTCCTACGAGCAGTACTTC.

The chain uses TRBV28 and TRBJ2-7; unclear D gene. From germline, CDR1 is MDHEN and CDR2 SYDVKM. The ends were cut back, 5 bases at V and 5 bases at J, with 7 bases in the middle. This CDR3 contains 11 residues. The CDR3, as DNA: TGTGCCAGCAGTCCCCTTAACGAGCAGTACTTC. Translated, it gives CASSPLNEQYF.

The genes are TRBV19 and TRBJ1-1, with 7 positions matching TRBD1. CDR3 length equals 14 residues. Germline V gene data show CDR1 as LNHDA and CDR2 as SQIVND (reference sequence). Germline trimming cut 7 bases from V and 8 bases from J; bases unmatched to any gene: 13. As DNA, the CDR3 is TGTGCCAGTAAATCTCCGAGTGGGACAGTAGAAGCTTTCTTT. Encoded protein: CASKSPSGTVEAFF.

The chain has TRBV19 and TRBJ1-1; D possibly corresponds to TRBD1 (6 bases). Germline-derived CDR1 and CDR2 are LNHDA and SQIVND (reference sequence). CDR3 length: 15 residues. Trimming took off 5 bases at V and 4 bases at J, with 17 bases between the two ends. This CDR3 is CASSPRGGSVTEAFF. The DNA for the CDR3 is TGTGCCAGTAGTCCCCGAGGGGGGTCCGTCACTGAAGCTTTCTTT.

The chain combines TRBV14 with TRBJ2-2, with 9 positions matching TRBD1. The CDR3 totals 16 residues. The germline gives CDR1 SGHDN, CDR2 FVKESK. V shed 1 base, J shed 5 bases, and the junction held 5 bases outside the gene matches. The CDR3 nucleotides are TGTGCCAGCAGCCAAGGGGGGACAGGGCAGACCGGGGAGCTGTTTTTT. Its protein product is CASSQGGTGQTGELFF.

A remark on this clone: Distinct nucleotide sequences in the sample also encode this CDR3. The J gene is TRBJ1-5, the V gene TRBV7-9, with D possibly TRBD1 on 5 matching bases. CDR3 size: 14 residues. The germline gives CDR1 SEHNR, CDR2 FQNEAQ (reference sequence). V shed 5 bases and J shed 4 bases, with 12 bases lying between them. The CDR3 loop reads CASSLGGTNQPQHF. In DNA, the CDR3 is TGTGCCAGCAGCCTTGGTGGGACGAATCAGCCCCAGCATTTT.

The J gene is TRBJ2-3, the V gene TRBV4-3; tentative D call: TRBD2 (6 bases). CDR1 and CDR2 (germline): LGHNA, YSLEER. The CDR3 is 14 residues long. Between the trimmed V and J ends, which lost 8 bases and 0 bases, there was a span of 12 bases. For the CDR3, the DNA is TGCGCCAGCGGGGCGGGAACTAGCACAGATACGCAGTATTTT. This gives the protein CASGAGTSTDTQYF.

The rearrangement joins TRBV6-1 to TRBJ1-3, with TRBD1 as a possible D gene (5 bases). The CDR3 covers 15 residues. Trimming took 7 bases from V and 7 from J, leaving 20 bases between them. CDR1 MNHNS and CDR2 SASEGT come from the germline V gene. CDR3 residues: CASISLSAGWNTIYF. The CDR3 DNA sequence: TGTGCCAGCATCTCCCTGAGCGCAGGGTGGAACACCATATATTTT.

The chain has TRBV30 and TRBJ1-5; D is possibly TRBD1 (5 bases). V was trimmed by 3 bases and J by 7 bases, leaving 19 bases between them. CDR1 GTSNPN and CDR2 SVGIG come from the germline V gene (reference sequence). There are 15 residues in the CDR3. The CDR3 DNA reads as TGTGCCTGGAGCCCAGGGACCAACCAAACCCAGCCCCAGCATTTT. Translation gives CAWSPGTNQTQPQHF. Full variable domain (outside the CDR3, taken from reference TRBV30 and TRBJ1-5): SQTIHQWPATLVQPVGSPLSLECTVEGTSNPNLYWYRQAAGRGLQLLFYSVGIGQISSEVPQNLSASRPQDRQFILSSKKLLLSDSGFYLCAWSPGTNQTQPQHFGDGTRLSIL.

This chain connects TRBV27 to TRBJ2-5, with 10 bases that match TRBD2. The CDR3 covers 16 residues. Unmatched junction bases numbered 10, after V lost 4 bases and J lost 5 bases. Germline values: CDR1 MNHEY, CDR2 SMNVEV (reference sequence). As DNA, the CDR3 is TGTGCCAGCAGTTGGACTAGCGGAGAGTCATGGGAGACCCAGTACTTC. Its translation: CASSWTSGESWETQYF.

This chain connects TRBV4-1 to TRBJ1-3, with a weak D call TRBD1 (5 bases). V was clipped by 1 base and J by 0 bases, with 10 bases between them. Germline CDR1 reads MGHRA; CDR2 reads YSYEKL. This CDR3 is 16 amino acids long. The CDR3 is CASSQVDSASGNTIYF. The CDR3 nucleotides are TGCGCCAGCAGCCAAGTTGACAGCGCCTCTGGAAACACCATATATTTT.

V and J are TRBV5-1 and TRBJ2-1, with D tentatively TRBD2 (6 bases). V lost 3 bases and J lost 12, with 10 bases in between. This CDR3 has 11 residues. Per the germline V gene, CDR1 is SGHRS and CDR2 is YFSETQ. The CDR3 loop is CASSWGVWQFF. The DNA for the CDR3 is TGCGCCAGCAGCTGGGGGGTATGGCAGTTCTTC.

The rearrangement links TRBV10-3 to TRBJ2-3; D unclear. The CDR3 has 15 amino acids. V was trimmed by 6 bases and J by 0 bases, leaving 13 bases between them. The germline gives CDR1 ENHRY, CDR2 SYGVKD. Written as DNA, the CDR3 is TGTGCCATCAGCTTGACACCCTCTAGCACAGATACGCAGTATTTT. This sequence encodes CAISLTPSSTDTQYF.